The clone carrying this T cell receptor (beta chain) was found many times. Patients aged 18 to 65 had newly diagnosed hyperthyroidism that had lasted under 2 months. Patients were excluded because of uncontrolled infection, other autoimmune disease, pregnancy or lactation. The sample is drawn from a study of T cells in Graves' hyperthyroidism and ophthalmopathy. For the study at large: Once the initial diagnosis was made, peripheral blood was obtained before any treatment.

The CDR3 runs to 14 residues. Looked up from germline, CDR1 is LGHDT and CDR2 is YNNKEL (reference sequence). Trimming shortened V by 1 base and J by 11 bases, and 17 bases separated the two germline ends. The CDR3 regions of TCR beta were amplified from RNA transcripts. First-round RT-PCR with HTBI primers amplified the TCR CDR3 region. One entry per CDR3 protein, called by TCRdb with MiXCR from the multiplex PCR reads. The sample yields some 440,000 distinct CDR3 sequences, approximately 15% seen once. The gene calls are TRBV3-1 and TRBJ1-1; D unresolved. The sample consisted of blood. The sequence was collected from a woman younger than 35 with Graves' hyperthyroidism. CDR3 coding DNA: TGTGCCAGCAGCCAAGGGTGGGGTTTGGTGGAGGCTTTCTTT. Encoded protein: CASSQGWGLVEAFF.